A single sample is the source of the 14 T cell receptor beta chains below, sequenced in a study of technical replicates of blood from a handful of donors. Profiled with immunoSEQ multiplex PCR; TCRdb holds only in-frame clones, not every one. The sample yields fewer than 45,000 clones, over 95% seen once. The sample taken for sequencing was T cells isolated from PBMCs. These receptors all stem from a human donor in good health.

The gene calls are TRBV6-5 and TRBJ1-1, with D possibly being TRBD1 (5 bases). Germline CDR1 reads MNHEY; CDR2 reads SVGAGI. The CDR3 covers 13 residues. Trimming took 6 bases from V and 0 from J, leaving 8 bases between them. CDR3 bases: TGTGCCAGCAGACTGACAGTGAACACTGAAGCTTTCTTT. Translated: CASRLTVNTEAFF.

A single count supports this clone. This rearrangement joins TRBV10-1 to TRBJ2-5; 9 nucleotides align to TRBD1. J was trimmed by 4 bases and V by 6 bases; bases with no gene match: 9. CDR3 length equals 15 residues. Germline assignment: CDR1 WNHNN and CDR2 SYGVQD (reference sequence). The CDR3 sequence: CASSLTGGAGETQYF. CDR3 sequence (DNA): TGCGCCAGCAGCTTAACAGGGGGCGCGGGAGAGACCCAGTACTTC.

The chain recombines TRBV27 with TRBJ2-7, with 7 nucleotides matching TRBD2. After removal of 2 bases from V and 0 bases from J, the junction contained 1 base not matched to a gene. This CDR3 is built from 14 residues. Germline V lookup: CDR1 MNHEY, CDR2 SMNVEV (reference sequence). CDR3: CASSLGGSSYEQYF. The CDR3, as DNA: TGTGCCAGCAGTTTAGGCGGGAGCTCCTACGAGCAGTACTTC.

CDR3 sequence reads: CSVTLQGVYLEQYF. DNA of the CDR3: TGCAGCGTAACATTACAGGGGGTCTATCTCGAGCAGTACTTC. The gene calls are TRBV29-1 and TRBJ2-7, with 8 bases lining up with TRBD1. The length of the CDR3 is 14 residues. Germline V CDR1 and CDR2: SQVTM, ANQGSEA. With 6 bases clipped from V and 6 bases from J, the junction kept 13 bases outside the gene matches.

The count of this clone is one. The V call is TRBV28, the J call TRBJ2-1; 7 bases are shared with TRBD2. V was pared by 6 bases and J by 7 bases, with 0 bases of the junction left unmatched. Germline CDR1 reads MDHEN; CDR2 reads SYDVKM. The CDR3 contains 11 residues. The CDR3 spells CASRGGNEQFF. The CDR3 DNA sequence: TGTGCCAGCAGGGGAGGGAATGAGCAGTTCTTC.

The chain combines TRBV6-6 with TRBJ2-5; D is unclear. Germline CDR1 and CDR2: MNHNY and SVGAGI (reference sequence). The CDR3 sequence is 14 residues long. The V and J ends lost 2 bases and 2 bases respectively, with 9 bases between them. CDR3 region: CASSYISPQETQYF. The DNA of the CDR3 is TGTGCCAGCAGTTACATCAGTCCGCAAGAGACCCAGTACTTC.

CDR3 protein: CASSQAIDRPETQYF. The CDR3 DNA reads as TGCGCCAGCAGTCAGGCTATCGACAGGCCAGAGACCCAGTACTTC. This chain connects TRBV23-1 to TRBJ2-5, with a weak D call TRBD1 (6 bases). TRBV23-1 carries the ORF label, with uncertain function. The CDR3 contains 15 residues. Trimming left V 3 bases short and J 4 bases short, with 15 bases between.

This clone appeared a single time. This chain links TRBV19 with TRBJ1-1; possibly TRBD1 for D (5 bases). The CDR3 runs 14 residues. The germline V and J ends were trimmed by 4 bases and 0 bases, with 9 bases remaining between them. CDR1 and CDR2 from the germline V gene are LNHDA and SQIVND (reference sequence). CDR3 sequence: CASSTGYLNTEAFF. The CDR3 bases are TGTGCCAGTAGTACAGGGTACCTGAACACTGAAGCTTTCTTT.

The chain uses TRBV9 and TRBJ2-7, with 9 bases that match TRBD1. The CDR3 loop spans 16 amino acids. Per the germline V gene, CDR1 is SGDLS and CDR2 is YYNGEE. V shed 1 base and J 5 bases; nucleotides not matched to a gene: 10. The CDR3, as DNA: TGTGCCAGCAGCGTAACAACAGGGGGCCCTTCCCACGAGCAGTACTTC. It encodes CASSVTTGGPSHEQYF.

This chain links TRBV7-9 with TRBJ1-3; D possibly corresponds to TRBD1 (5 bases). The CDR3 length is 14 residues. Germline CDR1 is SEHNR and CDR2 is FQNEAQ (reference sequence). With 5 bases removed from V and 2 bases from J, the gap between germline ends came to 10 bases. CDR3 protein: CASSRDYAGNTIYF. DNA for the CDR3: TGTGCCAGCAGCAGGGACTACGCTGGAAACACCATATATTTT.

The chain combines TRBV7-2 with TRBJ1-1, with D possibly TRBD1 on 6 matching bases. V dropped 3 bases and J dropped 0 bases, with 8 bases sitting between them. The CDR3 has 14 amino acids. Per the germline V gene, CDR1 is SGHTA and CDR2 is FQGNSA. The DNA of the CDR3 is TGTGCCAGCAGCTTGGACAGACTGAACACTGAAGCTTTCTTT. Protein product: CASSLDRLNTEAFF.

The gene calls are TRBV7-9 and TRBJ2-2; D may be TRBD1 (6 bases). Between the trimmed V and J ends, which lost 6 bases and 0 bases, there was a span of 14 bases. The germline CDR1 and CDR2 sequences are SEHNR and FQNEAQ (reference sequence). This CDR3 is 16 amino acids long. The CDR3 spells CASRNPGTTNTGELFF. CDR3 bases: TGTGCCAGCAGAAATCCCGGGACAACGAACACCGGGGAGCTGTTTTTT. The full variable domain, completed using reference TRBV7-9 and TRBJ2-2, is DTGVSQNPRHKITKRGQNVTFRCDPISEHNRLYWYRQTLGQGPEFLTYFQNEAQLEKSRLLSDRFSAERPKGSFSTLEIQRTEQGDSAMYLCASRNPGTTNTGELFFGEGSRLTVL.

The chain has TRBV27 and TRBJ2-7; TRBD1 might be the D (5 bases). V was cut by 4 bases and J by 3 bases, with 7 bases left in between. The CDR3 totals 12 residues. Per germline, CDR1 MNHEY and CDR2 SMNVEV (reference sequence). CDR3 coding DNA: TGTGCCAGCAGTTCAGACAGCTACGAGCAGTACTTC. Residues: CASSSDSYEQYF.

The genes are TRBV19 and TRBJ2-7, with no clear D. Germline loops: CDR1 LNHDA, CDR2 SQIVND (reference sequence). This CDR3 has 14 amino acids. The ends were cut back, 3 bases at V and 6 bases at J, with 15 bases in the middle. The CDR3 DNA follows: TGTGCCAGTAGTATGAAGGCAGGTTTGCTCGAGCAGTACTTC. It codes for CASSMKAGLLEQYF. The variable domain in full, with the rest retrieved from reference TRBV19 and TRBJ2-7, is DGGITQSPKYLFRKEGQNVTLSCEQNLNHDAMYWYRQDPGQGLRLIYYSQIVNDFQKGDIAEGYSVSREKKESFPLTVTSAQKNPTAFYLCASSMKAGLLEQYFGPGTRLTVT.